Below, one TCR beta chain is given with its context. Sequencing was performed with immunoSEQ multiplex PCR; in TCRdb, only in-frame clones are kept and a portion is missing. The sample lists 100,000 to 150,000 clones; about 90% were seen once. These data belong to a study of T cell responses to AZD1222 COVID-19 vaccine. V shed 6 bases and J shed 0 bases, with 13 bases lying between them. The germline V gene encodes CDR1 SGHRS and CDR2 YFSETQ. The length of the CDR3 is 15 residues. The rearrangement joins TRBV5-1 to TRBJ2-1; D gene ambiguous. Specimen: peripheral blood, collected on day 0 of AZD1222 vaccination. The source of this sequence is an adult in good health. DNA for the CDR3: TGCGCCAGCAAACAAATAGGTAGCTCCTACAATGAGCAGTTCTTC. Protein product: CASKQIGSSYNEQFF.